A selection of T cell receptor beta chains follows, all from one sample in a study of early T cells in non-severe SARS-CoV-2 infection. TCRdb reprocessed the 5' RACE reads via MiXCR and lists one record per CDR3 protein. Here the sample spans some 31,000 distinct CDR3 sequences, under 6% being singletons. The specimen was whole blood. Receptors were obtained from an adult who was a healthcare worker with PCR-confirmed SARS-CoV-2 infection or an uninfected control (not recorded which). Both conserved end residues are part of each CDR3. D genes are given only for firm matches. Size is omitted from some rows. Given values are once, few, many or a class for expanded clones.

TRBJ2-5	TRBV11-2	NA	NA	CASREKWDDETQYF	TGTGCCAGCAGAGAAAAGTGGGATGACGAGACCCAGTACTTC
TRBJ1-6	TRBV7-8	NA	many	CASSLALWGSPLHF	TGTGCCAGCAGCTTAGCGTTATGGGGCTCACCCCTCCACTTT
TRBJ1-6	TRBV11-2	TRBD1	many	CASRILYRGSNSPLHF	TGTGCCAGCCGAATCCTTTACAGGGGAAGTAATTCACCCCTCCACTTT
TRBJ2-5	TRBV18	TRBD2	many	CASSPTPGTSGKETQYF	TGTGCCAGCTCACCGACGCCCGGGACTAGCGGGAAAGAGACCCAGTACTTC
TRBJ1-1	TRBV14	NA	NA	CASSQQGFTEAFF	TGTGCCAGCAGCCAACAGGGGTTCACTGAAGCTTTCTTT
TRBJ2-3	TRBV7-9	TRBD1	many	CASSIQGATDTQYF	TGTGCCAGCAGCATACAGGGGGCCACAGATACGCAGTATTTT
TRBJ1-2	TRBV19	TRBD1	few	CASSSTGTGGAHYGYTF	TGTGCCAGTAGTTCTACCGGGACAGGGGGCGCCCACTATGGCTACACCTTC
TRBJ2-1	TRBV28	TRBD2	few	CATGGLAEYYNEQFF	TGTGCCACCGGAGGACTAGCGGAATACTACAATGAGCAGTTCTTC
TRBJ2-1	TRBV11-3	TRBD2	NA	CASSSLFSGRGGNEQFF	TGTGCCAGCAGCTCCCTTTTTAGCGGGAGAGGTGGCAATGAGCAGTTCTTC
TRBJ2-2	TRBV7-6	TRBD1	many	CASSFYTGGDTGELFF	TGTGCCAGCAGCTTTTACACAGGGGGCGACACCGGGGAGCTGTTTTTT
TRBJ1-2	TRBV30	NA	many	CAWSGGAFNYGYTF	TGTGCCTGGAGTGGAGGGGCCTTTAACTATGGCTACACCTTC
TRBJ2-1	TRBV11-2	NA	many	CASSPGNADYNEQFF	TGTGCCAGCAGCCCCGGGAACGCTGATTACAATGAGCAGTTCTTC
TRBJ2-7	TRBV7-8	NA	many	CASSSRQGERSYEQYF	TGTGCCAGCAGCTCGAGGCAAGGGGAGCGATCCTACGAGCAGTACTTC
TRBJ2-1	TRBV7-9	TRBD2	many	CASRTSGYNEQFF	TGTGCCAGCAGGACTAGCGGCTACAATGAGCAGTTCTTC
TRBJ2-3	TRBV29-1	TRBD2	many	CSGGLAGADTQYF	TGCAGCGGCGGACTAGCGGGCGCAGATACGCAGTATTTT
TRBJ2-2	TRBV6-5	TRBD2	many	CASSSPGLAENTGELFF	TGTGCCAGCAGTTCCCCCGGACTAGCGGAAAACACCGGGGAGCTGTTTTTT
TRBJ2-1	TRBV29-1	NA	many	CSVLRDTSYNEQFF	TGCAGCGTTCTCCGGGACACCTCCTACAATGAGCAGTTCTTC
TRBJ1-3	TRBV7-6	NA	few	CASSSISGNTIYF	TGTGCCAGCAGCTCGATCTCTGGAAACACCATATATTTT
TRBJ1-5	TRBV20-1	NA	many	CSARDPKGHRNQPQHF	TGCAGTGCTAGAGATCCCAAGGGACACCGCAATCAGCCCCAGCATTTT
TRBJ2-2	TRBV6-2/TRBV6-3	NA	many	CASSVSLWESTGELFF	TGTGCCAGCAGTGTCAGTTTGTGGGAGAGCACCGGGGAGCTGTTTTTT
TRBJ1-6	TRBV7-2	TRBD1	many	CASRVDRAAYNSPLHF	TGTGCCAGCAGAGTGGACAGGGCCGCCTATAATTCACCCCTCCACTTT
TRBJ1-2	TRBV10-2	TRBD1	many	CASSLPGQMNYGYTF	TGCGCCAGCAGTTTACCGGGACAGATGAACTATGGCTACACCTTC
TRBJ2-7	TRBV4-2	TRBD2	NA	CASSPPGTSPYEQYF	TGTGCCAGCAGCCCACCCGGGACTAGCCCCTACGAGCAGTACTTC
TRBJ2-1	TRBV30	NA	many	CAWSVGRVSSYNEQFF	TGTGCCTGGAGTGTAGGGCGGGTGAGCTCCTACAATGAGCAGTTCTTC
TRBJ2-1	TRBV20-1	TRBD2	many	CSAPTRTSGRTYGIDEQFF	TGCAGTGCTCCAACCCGGACTAGCGGGAGGACGTACGGAATCGATGAGCAGTTCTTC
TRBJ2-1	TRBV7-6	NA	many	CASSLAPIENEQFF	TGTGCCAGCAGCTTAGCCCCAATAGAGAATGAGCAGTTCTTC
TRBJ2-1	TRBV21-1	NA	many	CASSKVAYLIRGNEQFF	TGTGCCAGCAGCAAAGTGGCCTACCTGATTCGTGGGAATGAGCAGTTCTTC
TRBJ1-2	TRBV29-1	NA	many	CSADRVYGYTF	TGCAGCGCAGATCGGGTTTATGGCTACACCTTC
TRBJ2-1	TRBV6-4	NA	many	CARVGAGPPYYNEQFF	TGTGCCAGAGTAGGGGCGGGCCCCCCCTACTACAATGAGCAGTTCTTC
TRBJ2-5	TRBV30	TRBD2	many	CAWSVLGGGGETQYF	TGTGCCTGGAGTGTACTGGGAGGCGGGGGAGAGACCCAGTACTTC
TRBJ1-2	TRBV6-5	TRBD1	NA	CASILSIRNRGSYGYTF	TGTGCCAGCATACTTTCCATCCGGAACAGGGGAAGCTATGGCTACACCTTC
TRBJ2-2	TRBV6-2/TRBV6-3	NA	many	CASSVWTGSGELFF	TGTGCCAGCAGTGTTTGGACTGGTAGCGGGGAGCTGTTTTTT
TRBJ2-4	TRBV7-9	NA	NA	CASSYSPENIQYF	TGTGCCAGCAGCTACAGCCCAGAAAACATTCAGTACTTC
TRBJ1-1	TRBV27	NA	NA	CASSLLQGNTEAFF	TGTGCCAGCAGTTTACTACAGGGGAACACTGAAGCTTTCTTT
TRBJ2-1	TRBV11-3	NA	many	CASSLHTGEQFF	TGTGCCAGCAGCTTACATACCGGTGAGCAGTTCTTC
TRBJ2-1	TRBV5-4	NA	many	CASSTRDSSYNEQFF	TGTGCCAGCAGCACCCGGGATTCTTCTTACAATGAGCAGTTCTTC
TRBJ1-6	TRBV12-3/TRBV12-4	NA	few	CASSLTSGNNSPLHF	TGTGCCAGCAGTTTAACCTCAGGGAATAATTCACCCCTCCACTTT
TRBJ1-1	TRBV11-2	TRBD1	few	CASSPDRVATTEAFF	TGTGCCAGCAGCCCGGACAGGGTGGCTACGACTGAAGCTTTCTTT
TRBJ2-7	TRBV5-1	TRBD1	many	CASSLGGQGIEQYF	TGCGCCAGCAGCTTGGGGGGACAGGGAATCGAGCAGTACTTC
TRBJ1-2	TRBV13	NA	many	CASSGGDGYTF	TGTGCCAGTTCCGGGGGTGATGGCTACACCTTC
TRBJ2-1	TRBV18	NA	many	CASSPSNQRGEQFF	TGTGCCAGCTCACCCAGCAATCAGAGGGGTGAGCAGTTCTTC